A selection of T cell receptor beta chains follows, all from one sample in a study of blood T cell repertoires in COVID-19. Using immunoSEQ multiplex PCR, the repertoire was profiled, and TCRdb retains in-frame clones only, with some absent. This table holds approximately 70,000 clones, 90% found once. The source material was peripheral blood. The receptors stem from a human donor in a cohort sampled during active COVID-19. The CDR3 runs from the conserved cysteine through the conserved F or W. The order of the fields is V gene, clone size, J gene, D gene, CDR3 DNA, CDR3 protein. The D gene is left open where the match is weak. Rows may omit the clone size; those that give it use once, few, many or a size class.

v_call: TRBV3-1/TRBV3-2; clone_size: -; j_call: TRBJ2-2; d_call: TRBD2; cdr3_nt: TGTGCCAGCAGCCAGACTAGCGGGACCATTCCCGGGGAGCTGTTTTTT; cdr3_aa: CASSQTSGTIPGELFF
v_call: TRBV27; clone_size: -; j_call: TRBJ1-5; d_call: -; cdr3_nt: TGTGCCAGCAGTTTAAAGGGGATCAATCAGCCCCAGCATTTT; cdr3_aa: CASSLKGINQPQHF
v_call: TRBV28; clone_size: -; j_call: TRBJ2-2; d_call: TRBD2; cdr3_nt: TGTGCCAGCGCCAAGCGGGAGGGCATAAACACCGGGGAGCTGTTTTTT; cdr3_aa: CASAKREGINTGELFF
v_call: TRBV10-1; clone_size: -; j_call: TRBJ2-1; d_call: -; cdr3_nt: TGCGCCAGCAGCGATAGACTAGGGCCAAGCTCCTACAATGAGCAGTTCTTC; cdr3_aa: CASSDRLGPSSYNEQFF
v_call: TRBV7-9; clone_size: once; j_call: TRBJ1-6; d_call: -; cdr3_nt: TGTGCCAGCAGCCTCAATTCACCCCTCCACTTT; cdr3_aa: CASSLNSPLHF
v_call: TRBV4-2; clone_size: -; j_call: TRBJ1-4; d_call: -; cdr3_nt: TGTGCCAGCAGCCAAGATAATAGGCCCCAAGCCGGGGAAAAACTGTTTTTT; cdr3_aa: CASSQDNRPQAGEKLFF
v_call: TRBV27; clone_size: -; j_call: TRBJ1-2; d_call: -; cdr3_nt: TGTGCCAGCAGTTTCAGGGTTGGCTATGGCTACACCTTC; cdr3_aa: CASSFRVGYGYTF
v_call: TRBV30; clone_size: -; j_call: TRBJ1-3; d_call: TRBD1; cdr3_nt: TGTGCCTGGAGTGTTTTCGGTGACAGGGTCTCTGGAAACACCATATATTTT; cdr3_aa: CAWSVFGDRVSGNTIYF
v_call: TRBV9; clone_size: -; j_call: TRBJ1-2; d_call: TRBD1; cdr3_nt: TGTGCCAGCAGCGTCGGACAGGGGATTAACTATGGCTACACCTTC; cdr3_aa: CASSVGQGINYGYTF
v_call: TRBV3-1/TRBV3-2; clone_size: -; j_call: TRBJ1-6; d_call: -; cdr3_nt: TGTGCCAGCAGAGCGGGAATCTCCTATAATTCACCCCTCCACTTT; cdr3_aa: CASRAGISYNSPLHF
v_call: TRBV12-5; clone_size: -; j_call: TRBJ2-1; d_call: TRBD2; cdr3_nt: TGTGCTAGTGGGCAGTTAGCGGGGGGTTACAATGAGCAGTTCTTC; cdr3_aa: CASGQLAGGYNEQFF
v_call: TRBV7-2; clone_size: once; j_call: TRBJ2-2; d_call: -; cdr3_nt: TGTGCCAGCACCCCAGACACCGGGGAGCTGTTTTTT; cdr3_aa: CASTPDTGELFF
v_call: TRBV25-1; clone_size: -; j_call: TRBJ2-3; d_call: TRBD2; cdr3_nt: TGTGCCAGCAGTGAATCCGGCTTTGGGGGCGGGGGGTCAGATACGCAGTATTTT; cdr3_aa: CASSESGFGGGGSDTQYF
v_call: TRBV6-5; clone_size: -; j_call: TRBJ2-7; d_call: -; cdr3_nt: TGTGCCAGCGGCGTAGGGGCCTACGAGCAGTACTTC; cdr3_aa: CASGVGAYEQYF
v_call: TRBV10-3; clone_size: -; j_call: TRBJ2-7; d_call: TRBD2; cdr3_nt: TGTGCCATCAGTGCTCAGGGAGGGATTGGCGAGCAGTACTTC; cdr3_aa: CAISAQGGIGEQYF
v_call: TRBV11-1; clone_size: -; j_call: TRBJ2-1; d_call: -; cdr3_nt: TGTGCCAGCAGCCCGGACAGAAGACAATACAATGAGCAGTTCTTC; cdr3_aa: CASSPDRRQYNEQFF
v_call: TRBV4-2; clone_size: -; j_call: TRBJ2-2; d_call: -; cdr3_nt: TGTGCCAGCAGCCAAGAGGTCCAGCGGGCCACTGGGGGGGAGCTGTTTTTT; cdr3_aa: CASSQEVQRATGGELFF
v_call: TRBV2; clone_size: -; j_call: TRBJ2-3; d_call: -; cdr3_nt: TGTGCCAGCATTAGTGTTATTATGGGGGCCTCCGCAGATACGCAGTATTTT; cdr3_aa: CASISVIMGASADTQYF
v_call: TRBV24-1; clone_size: -; j_call: TRBJ2-7; d_call: -; cdr3_nt: TGTGCCACCAGTGATTCGAGGGCGGGGGCCTTCAAGCAGTACTTC; cdr3_aa: CATSDSRAGAFKQYF
v_call: TRBV7-8; clone_size: -; j_call: TRBJ1-4; d_call: -; cdr3_nt: TGTGCCAGCAGCTTAACACAGGGTTTGAAAGAAAAACTGTTTTTT; cdr3_aa: CASSLTQGLKEKLFF